Below are 29 T cell receptor beta chains sequenced from a single sample in a study of T cell responses to AZD1222 COVID-19 vaccine. Clones were read by immunoSEQ multiplex PCR, and TCRdb kept only the in-frame ones, dropping some. This table has about 100,000 clones, about 90% appearing once. The sample consisted of peripheral blood, taken 28 days after the second AZD1222 dose. The source of these receptors is an adult who received the AZD1222 COVID-19 vaccine.

J is TRBJ2-1 and V is TRBV1. TRBV1 is classified as a pseudogene. The CDR3 spans 16 residues. The CDR3 DNA sequence: TGCACCAGCAGCCCTATGATGACCGCAACCTCAGATGAGCAGTTCTTC. It translates to CTSSPMMTATSDEQFF.

J is TRBJ2-7 and V is TRBV15, with 7 bases matching TRBD1. CDR3 size: 14 residues. Germline trimming cut 3 bases from V and 2 bases from J; bases unmatched to any gene: 4. From germline, CDR1 is LNHNV and CDR2 YYDKDF (reference sequence). The CDR3 nucleotides are TGTGCCACCAGCAGGGGCAGGGGGACCTACGAGCAGTACTTC. It yields the protein CATSRGRGTYEQYF.

The DNA of the CDR3 is TGTGCCAGCAGCCAAGATGGTGGAAGAGAAGCTTTCTTT. Amino acid sequence: CASSQDGGREAFF. The rearrangement links TRBV3-1 (or the pseudogene TRBV3-2) to TRBJ1-1; D is unclear. Germline values: CDR1 LGHDT, CDR2 YNNKEL (reference sequence). Trimming shortened V by 0 bases and J by 8 bases, and 10 bases separated the two germline ends. The length of the CDR3 is 13 residues.

This clone was recorded only once. The chain joins TRBV15 to TRBJ2-1, with TRBD1 as a possible D gene (6 bases). V shed 1 base and J shed 7 bases, with 11 bases lying between them. This CDR3 is built from 14 residues. Germline V gene data show CDR1 as LNHNV and CDR2 as YYDKDF (reference sequence). CDR3 nucleotides: TGTGCCACCAGCAGAGTAGCACAGGGTAATGAGCAGTTCTTC. Its translation: CATSRVAQGNEQFF.

The chain links TRBV4-1 to TRBJ1-4; possible D gene TRBD1, 5 bases. Trimming removed 3 bases from V and 6 bases from J, with 11 bases in between. The CDR3 is 14 amino acids. CDR1 MGHRA and CDR2 YSYEKL come from the germline V gene. CDR3 bases: TGCGCCAGCAGCCATCCCGCGGGGGATGAAAAACTGTTTTTT. Its translation is CASSHPAGDEKLFF.

The rearrangement links TRBV5-1 to TRBJ2-1; a weak D match, TRBD1 (6 bases). The ends were cut back, 2 bases at V and 0 bases at J, with 9 bases in the middle. This CDR3 comprises 15 residues. Germline loops: CDR1 SGHRS, CDR2 YFSETQ. The CDR3 region is CASSLQGSSYNEQFF. The CDR3 coding sequence is TGCGCCAGCAGCTTACAGGGTTCCTCCTACAATGAGCAGTTCTTC.

The chain employs TRBV18 and TRBJ1-1; D not resolved. The germline V gene has CDR1 KGHSH and CDR2 LQKENI. This CDR3 is built from 13 residues. Trimming took 3 bases from V and 2 from J, leaving 7 bases between them. The CDR3 here is CASSPSQNTEAFF. DNA for the CDR3: TGTGCCAGCTCACCGTCGCAAAACACTGAAGCTTTCTTT.

The chain uses TRBV5-1 and TRBJ1-1, with D hard to call. Germline-derived CDR1 and CDR2 are SGHRS and YFSETQ. This CDR3 region has 13 residues. Between the trimmed V and J ends, which lost 5 bases and 5 bases, there was a span of 13 bases. The CDR3 here is CASRQFPGTEAFF. In DNA, the CDR3 is TGCGCCAGCAGGCAGTTCCCGGGAACTGAAGCTTTCTTT.

The CDR3 nucleotides read TGTGCTAGTGGTTTGCTCGGGGGGAGGAACACCGGGGAGCTGTTTTTT. Protein product: CASGLLGGRNTGELFF. J is TRBJ2-2 and V is TRBV12-5; 7 bases align to TRBD2. The CDR3 has 16 amino acids. Trimming removed 2 bases from V and 1 base from J; junction bases left unmatched: 4. Germline values: CDR1 LGHNT, CDR2 FRNRAP.

This clone was detected only once. The rearrangement uses TRBV11-2 and TRBJ2-1, with TRBD2 matching 15 bases. CDR1 is SGHAT, CDR2 FQNNGV, per germline. After removal of 8 bases from V and 7 bases from J, the junction contained 18 bases not matched to a gene. CDR3 size: 19 residues. The DNA for the CDR3 is TGTGCCAGCGGGCCCTCCGGGACTAGCGGGAGGACCCTCTGGAATGAGCAGTTCTTC. Translation: CASGPSGTSGRTLWNEQFF.

In its sample, this clone was seen once. The gene calls are TRBV5-1 and TRBJ2-6; the D gene is possibly TRBD1 (5 bases). Trimming took off 0 bases at V and 1 base at J, with 14 bases between the two ends. Germline CDR1 SGHRS, CDR2 YFSETQ. CDR3 length: 18 residues. The CDR3 coding sequence is TGCGCCAGCAGCTTGGAGGGGTACTTAGGATCTGGGGCCAACGTCCTGACTTTC. It specifies CASSLEGYLGSGANVLTF.

CDR3 DNA sequence: TGTGCCAGCACCTACAGGGGCCAAGAGACCCAGTACTTC. This codes for CASTYRGQETQYF. V usage is TRBV7-9 and J usage is TRBJ2-5; TRBD1 matches at 7 bases. Germline V gene data show CDR1 as SEHNR and CDR2 as FQNEAQ (reference sequence). The CDR3 consists of 13 residues. The junction had 3 bases not matched to a gene; V was cut back by 7 bases and J by 1 base.

The V and J genes are TRBV13 and TRBJ2-3; tentatively, D is TRBD2 (6 bases). The CDR3 length is 15 residues. Germline V gene sequence: CDR1 PRHDT, CDR2 FYEKMQ (reference sequence). Between the trimmed V and J ends, which lost 5 bases and 2 bases, there was a span of 14 bases. CDR3 in DNA: TGTGCCAGCAGCCTACGTGGGGGGAACACAGATACGCAGTATTTT. Its translation: CASSLRGGNTDTQYF. Based on the CDR3 plus reference TRBV13 and TRBJ2-3, the full variable domain is AAGVIQSPRHLIKEKRETATLKCYPIPRHDTVYWYQQGPGQDPQFLISFYEKMQSDKGSIPDRFSAQQFSDYHSELNMSSLELGDSALYFCASSLRGGNTDTQYFGPGTRLTVL.

The chain is built from TRBV5-1 and TRBJ1-1; 7 bases fit TRBD1. The CDR3 spans 15 residues. J was trimmed by 0 bases and V by 2 bases; bases with no gene match: 4. CDR1 is SGHRS and CDR2 is YFSETQ in the germline V gene. Written as DNA, the CDR3 is TGCGCCAGCAGCTTAGGGACAGTCATGAACACTGAAGCTTTCTTT. Its protein product is CASSLGTVMNTEAFF.

J is TRBJ1-2 and V is TRBV19; maybe TRBD1 (6 bases). The CDR3 loop spans 15 amino acids. V was shortened by 1 base and J by 5 bases, with 14 bases between the two germline ends. Germline CDR1 is LNHDA and CDR2 is SQIVND (reference sequence). CDR3 nucleotide sequence: TGTGCCAGTAGTATAGGGTTAGACAGGTCTTATGGCTACACCTTC. It encodes CASSIGLDRSYGYTF.

In the case of this clone: This sample also contains other DNA sequences that code for the same CDR3. The chain recombines TRBV18 with TRBJ1-1, with D hard to call. Trimming pared 1 base from V and 1 base from J, leaving 4 bases between. The CDR3 covers 13 residues. CDR1 is KGHSH, CDR2 LQKENI, per germline. DNA of the CDR3: TGTGCCAGCTCACCACTTGGGAACACTGAAGCTTTCTTT. Amino acid sequence: CASSPLGNTEAFF. The full variable domain, its missing parts supplied by reference TRBV18 and TRBJ1-1, is NAGVMQNPRHLVRRRGQEARLRCSPMKGHSHVYWYRQLPEEGLKFMVYLQKENIIDESGMPKERFSAEFPKEGPSILRIQQVVRGDSAAYFCASSPLGNTEAFFGQGTRLTVV.

The chain joins TRBV30 to TRBJ1-1; D gene unclear. The CDR3 is made up of 13 amino acids. CDR1 GTSNPN and CDR2 SVGIG come from the germline V gene (reference sequence). Trimming shortened V by 2 bases and J by 1 base, and 8 bases separated the two germline ends. CDR3 coding DNA: TGTGCCTGGAGTCCCGACAAGAACACTGAAGCTTTCTTT. It specifies CAWSPDKNTEAFF.

In regard to this clone: The germline gene is not matched at one end of the junction; a read error may be the cause. This chain joins TRBV2 and TRBJ1-1, with D perhaps TRBD1 (6 bases). The CDR3 consists of 14 residues. CDR1 is SNHLY and CDR2 is FYNNEI in the germline V gene. CDR3 nucleotide sequence: TGTGCCAGCAGATTACAGGGAAGTTGGACTGAAACTTTCTTT. It yields the protein CASRLQGSWTETFF.

The genes are TRBV28 and TRBJ2-7; D may be TRBD1 (6 bases). There are 15 residues in the CDR3. From germline, CDR1 is MDHEN and CDR2 SYDVKM. The V end was cut by 5 bases, the J end by 6 bases, with 20 bases between. CDR3 protein: CASSRTSGHQPEQYF. In DNA, the CDR3 is TGTGCCAGCAGTCGAACTTCGGGACACCAGCCCGAGCAGTACTTC.

V gene TRBV15 combines with J gene TRBJ2-5, with TRBD1 identical over 9 bases. The CDR3 loop spans 16 amino acids. The junction had 5 bases not matched to a gene; V was cut back by 1 base and J by 2 bases. Germline values: CDR1 LNHNV, CDR2 YYDKDF (reference sequence). The CDR3 loop reads CATSRGPDRGQETQYF. DNA of the CDR3: TGTGCCACCAGCAGAGGCCCGGACAGGGGTCAAGAGACCCAGTACTTC. The full variable domain, its missing parts supplied by reference TRBV15 and TRBJ2-5, is DAMVIQNPRYQVTQFGKPVTLSCSQTLNHNVMYWYQQKSSQAPKLLFHYYDKDFNNEADTPDNFQSRRPNTSFCFLDIRSPGLGDTAMYLCATSRGPDRGQETQYFGPGTRLLVL.

The rearrangement links TRBV25-1 to TRBJ1-1; 9 positions match TRBD1. V lost 1 base, J lost 4 bases, and 4 bases stayed unmatched. The CDR3 is made up of 15 amino acids. Germline CDR1 reads MGHDK; CDR2 reads SYGVNS. As DNA, the CDR3 is TGTGCCAGCAGTGAATCGTGGACAGGGGTCACTGAAGCTTTCTTT. It yields the protein CASSESWTGVTEAFF.

This chain uses TRBV28 with TRBJ1-5, with TRBD1 matching 7 bases. CDR3 length equals 14 residues. Germline trimming cut 5 bases from V and 4 bases from J; bases unmatched to any gene: 5. The germline CDR1 and CDR2 sequences are MDHEN and SYDVKM. The CDR3 region is CASSRQGGNQPQHF. The CDR3 nucleotides read TGTGCCAGCAGTCGGCAGGGGGGGAATCAGCCCCAGCATTTT. The full variable domain, with the rest looked up from reference TRBV28 and TRBJ1-5, is DVKVTQSSRYLVKRTGEKVFLECVQDMDHENMFWYRQDPGLGLRLIYFSYDVKMKEKGDIPEGYSVSREKKERFSLILESASTNQTSMYLCASSRQGGNQPQHFGDGTRLSIL.

The chain has TRBV4-1 and TRBJ2-4; D may be TRBD1 (5 bases). The germline V gene has CDR1 MGHRA and CDR2 YSYEKL. This CDR3 region has 14 residues. V was shortened by 0 bases and J by 7 bases, with 10 bases between the two germline ends. The CDR3 region is CASSQDPTANIQYF. For the CDR3, the DNA is TGCGCCAGCAGCCAAGATCCGACAGCTAACATTCAGTACTTC.

The chain carries TRBV11-2 and TRBJ1-2; D unresolved. V dropped 0 bases and J dropped 6 bases, with 11 bases sitting between them. There are 14 residues in the CDR3. The germline V gene has CDR1 SGHAT and CDR2 FQNNGV. DNA of the CDR3: TGTGCCAGCAGCTTAGATTTCACAGTTGATGGCTACACCTTC. Translating it yields CASSLDFTVDGYTF. The whole variable domain, remainder taken from reference TRBV11-2 and TRBJ1-2, is EAGVAQSPRYKIIEKRQSVAFWCNPISGHATLYWYQQILGQGPKLLIQFQNNGVVDDSQLPKDRFSAERLKGVDSTLKIQPAKLEDSAVYLCASSLDFTVDGYTFGSGTRLTVV.

The chain joins TRBV19 to TRBJ2-1; D might be TRBD2 (5 bases). The CDR3 spans 15 residues. V lost 7 bases to trimming and J lost 6 bases, with 19 bases between them. In germline, CDR1 is LNHDA, CDR2 SQIVND (reference sequence). The CDR3 is CASTPDPRGFNEQFF. As DNA, the CDR3 is TGTGCCAGTACCCCCGACCCCAGAGGGTTCAATGAGCAGTTCTTC.

The V gene is TRBV6-5, the J gene TRBJ1-2; 8 bases fit TRBD1. The CDR3 consists of 12 residues. Losses at the gene ends were 4 bases for V and 11 bases for J; bases not matched to a gene: 6. Germline values: CDR1 MNHEY, CDR2 SVGAGI. CDR3 DNA: TGTGCCAGCAGTTTCGGACAGGGCGGATACACCTTC. This gives the protein CASSFGQGGYTF.

This clone was observed a few times. The chain links TRBV27 to TRBJ1-2; a possible D gene is TRBD1 (6 bases). V was pared by 5 bases and J by 5 bases, with 12 bases between. This CDR3 spans 13 amino acids. Germline V lookup: CDR1 MNHEY, CDR2 SMNVEV (reference sequence). The CDR3 loop is CASSLNRAYGYTF. The CDR3 region has the DNA TGTGCCAGCAGTCTAAACAGGGCGTATGGCTACACCTTC.

For this clone: The identical CDR3 is also encoded by other nucleotide sequences in the sample. The J gene is TRBJ1-1, the V gene TRBV5-1, with a possible D match to TRBD1 (5 bases). Germline lookup yields CDR1 SGHRS and CDR2 YFSETQ. The germline V and J ends were trimmed by 4 bases and 2 bases, with 9 bases remaining between them. The CDR3 extends over 13 amino acids. CDR3: CASSRDGNTEAFF. The CDR3 DNA is TGCGCCAGCAGCCGGGACGGTAACACTGAAGCTTTCTTT.

This clone is judged medium-sized. The J gene is TRBJ1-3, the V gene TRBV29-1; 9 bases align to TRBD1. Losses at the gene ends were 7 bases for V and 8 bases for J; bases not matched to a gene: 3. The CDR3 covers 11 residues. The germline CDR1 and CDR2 sequences are SQVTM and ANQGSEA. For the CDR3, the DNA is TGCAGCGCCCGACAGGGGGACACCATATATTTT. As protein: CSARQGDTIYF.